These 24 T cell receptor beta chains were sequenced from one sample in a study of cytotoxic CD8 clonotypes in ibrutinib-treated CLL (dated by TCRdb to about 2021). Library preparation was by the immunoSEQ multiplex PCR assay. TCRdb retrieved this table from immuneACCESS and kept in-frame rearrangements only. Not all clones are present; in checked studies, unresolved V genes account for under half, and no reason is known for the remainder. The sample profile shows approximately 84,000 clones; around 84% of them were found once. Jointly, the top ten make up roughly 5% of the sample. The starting material was PBMCs, obtained before ibrutinib treatment. The source of these receptors is a human donor with chronic lymphocytic leukemia.

This clone is a singleton in its sample. CDR3 sequence reads: CASSSRTSGIGETQYF. DNA for the CDR3: TGTGCCAGCAGCTCACGGACTAGCGGGATAGGTGAGACCCAGTACTTC. V and J are TRBV13 and TRBJ2-5, with TRBD2 matching over 12 bases. Germline V CDR1 and CDR2: PRHDT, FYEKMQ (reference sequence). The V and J ends lost 4 bases and 5 bases, in that order; junction bases with no gene match: 8. CDR3 length: 16 amino acids. Variable domain in full (rest from reference TRBV13 and TRBJ2-5): AAGVIQSPRHLIKEKRETATLKCYPIPRHDTVYWYQQGPGQDPQFLISFYEKMQSDKGSIPDRFSAQQFSDYHSELNMSSLELGDSALYFCASSSRTSGIGETQYFGPGTRLLVL.

The gene calls are TRBV28 and TRBJ2-7; tentative D call: TRBD2 (6 bases). Trimming removed 0 bases from V and 1 base from J, with 7 bases in between. Germline CDR1 is MDHEN and CDR2 is SYDVKM. The CDR3 has 14 residues. The CDR3 bases are TGTGCCAGCAGTTTATGGGGGGGATCCTACGAGCAGTACTTC. This translates into CASSLWGGSYEQYF.

J is TRBJ2-3 and V is TRBV5-5, with a weak D call TRBD1 (5 bases). The CDR3 totals 16 residues. Trimming removed 4 bases from V and 2 bases from J, with 17 bases in between. The germline V gene has CDR1 SGHKS and CDR2 YYEKEE (reference sequence). CDR3 residues: CASSPTWARDTDTQYF. The CDR3 DNA reads TGTGCCAGCAGCCCCACATGGGCCAGGGACACAGATACGCAGTATTTT.

The chain couples TRBV5-8 to TRBJ2-5; D tentatively fits TRBD1 or TRBD2 (6 bases each). The V end was cut by 1 base, the J end by 5 bases, with 15 bases between. The CDR3 spans 15 residues. Germline loops: CDR1 SGHTS, CDR2 YDEGEE. The CDR3 is CASSLNGGPEETQYF. The DNA of the CDR3 is TGTGCCAGCAGCTTGAATGGGGGGCCCGAGGAGACCCAGTACTTC.

The V and J genes are TRBV6-6 and TRBJ1-2; a weak D match, TRBD1 (6 bases). CDR1 MNHNY and CDR2 SVGAGI come from the germline V gene (reference sequence). V was pared by 4 bases and J by 6 bases, with 12 bases between. The CDR3 spans 13 residues. The CDR3 DNA is TGTGCCAGCAGTTGGGGGGCGCTGGATGGCTACACCTTC. Translated, it gives CASSWGALDGYTF.

This clone has at least ten counts. The chain is built from TRBV7-9 and TRBJ2-3, with 9 bases lining up with TRBD1. The germline gives CDR1 SEHNR, CDR2 FQNEAQ (reference sequence). CDR3 length: 15 residues. The V gene end was trimmed by 5 bases and the J gene end by 3 bases; junction bases not matched to a gene: 6. The CDR3 DNA is TGTGCCAGCAGCCAGGGGGACAGGGAGACAGATACGCAGTATTTT. It encodes CASSQGDRETDTQYF.

The table lists this clone with a count of one. This chain joins TRBV5-1 and TRBJ2-3, with 7 bases identical to TRBD1. J lost 1 base, V lost 3 bases, and 11 bases had no gene match. Germline CDR1 reads SGHRS; CDR2 reads YFSETQ. The CDR3 length is 17 residues. CDR3 region: CASSSEGLGGGTDTQYF. CDR3 nucleotides: TGCGCCAGCAGCTCCGAGGGGCTAGGGGGCGGCACAGATACGCAGTATTTT.

CDR3 protein: CASSHHGANYGYTF. The CDR3 region has the DNA TGTGCCAGCAGTCACCATGGAGCTAACTATGGCTACACCTTC. The chain combines TRBV27 with TRBJ1-2; D not resolved. There are 14 residues in the CDR3. The germline gives CDR1 MNHEY, CDR2 SMNVEV (reference sequence). Trimming pared 5 bases from V and 0 bases from J, leaving 10 bases between.

This rearrangement joins TRBV7-9 to TRBJ1-1; D ambiguous. Germline CDR1 and CDR2: SEHNR and FQNEAQ (reference sequence). V dropped 5 bases and J dropped 6 bases, with 13 bases sitting between them. The CDR3 totals 13 residues. The CDR3 loop is CASSKDNQAEAFF. The CDR3 DNA reads TGTGCCAGCAGCAAAGATAATCAGGCTGAAGCTTTCTTT.

This chain joins TRBV5-1 and TRBJ1-1; a weak D match, TRBD1 (5 bases). Trimming left V 1 base short and J 2 bases short, with 12 bases between. The CDR3 is 15 residues long. Per germline, CDR1 SGHRS and CDR2 YFSETQ. CDR3 loop: CASSLWGLINTEAFF. The CDR3 region has the DNA TGCGCCAGCAGCTTGTGGGGACTGATCAACACTGAAGCTTTCTTT.

The genes are TRBV6-5 and TRBJ1-2; tentatively, D is TRBD1 (6 bases). The germline V gene has CDR1 MNHEY and CDR2 SVGAGI. CDR3 length equals 16 residues. Trimming left V 0 bases short and J 4 bases short, with 15 bases between. The CDR3 bases are TGTGCCAGCAGTTACTCCTACCTCAGGGGCTTCTATGGCTACACCTTC. Protein product: CASSYSYLRGFYGYTF.

The rearrangement uses TRBV11-2 and TRBJ2-3, with 11 bases lining up with TRBD2. The CDR3 extends over 16 amino acids. V lost 5 bases to trimming and J lost 3 bases; unmatched junction nucleotides: 7. Germline lookup yields CDR1 SGHAT and CDR2 FQNNGV. CDR3 nucleotide sequence: TGTGCCAGCAGCCAGGGGACTAGCGGCCATACAGATACGCAGTATTTT. This sequence encodes CASSQGTSGHTDTQYF.

This chain connects TRBV9 to TRBJ2-2; possible D gene TRBD2, 6 bases. The germline V and J ends were trimmed by 6 bases and 7 bases, with 19 bases remaining between them. The CDR3 is 15 residues long. The germline gives CDR1 SGDLS, CDR2 YYNGEE. The CDR3 nucleotides are TGTGCCAGCAACGGACGGACTACCTCTGGCGGGGAGCTGTTTTTT. It codes for CASNGRTTSGGELFF.

This chain connects TRBV10-3 to TRBJ2-5; D unresolved. Germline V lookup: CDR1 ENHRY, CDR2 SYGVKD. The CDR3 extends over 11 amino acids. Trimming removed 10 bases at V and 5 bases at J, with 11 bases between. For the CDR3, the DNA is TGTGCCACCGCCCTGTCGGAGACCCAGTACTTC. As protein: CATALSETQYF.

This chain links TRBV5-4 with TRBJ2-7; a weak D match, TRBD2 (5 bases). The CDR3 length is 12 residues. Trimming took off 3 bases at V and 1 base at J, with 5 bases between the two ends. CDR1 SGHNT and CDR2 YYREEE come from the germline V gene (reference sequence). CDR3 sequence (DNA): TGTGCCAGCAGCTGGAGGTCCTACGAGCAGTACTTC. It yields the protein CASSWRSYEQYF.

The chain links TRBV6-6 to TRBJ2-7, with D hard to call. Germline CDR1 reads MNHNY; CDR2 reads SVGAGI (reference sequence). V was pared by 7 bases and J by 4 bases, with 11 bases between. The CDR3 is 12 residues long. This CDR3 reads CASTTGGYEQYF. Written as DNA, the CDR3 is TGTGCCAGCACGACGGGCGGATACGAGCAGTACTTC.

The chain carries TRBV2 and TRBJ2-6; TRBD2 matches 12 bases. This CDR3 has 21 residues. J was trimmed by 0 bases and V by 7 bases; bases with no gene match: 16. Germline assignment: CDR1 SNHLY and CDR2 FYNNEI. The chain's CDR3 is CASIPGLAGGPRYSGANVLTF. The CDR3 coding sequence is TGTGCCAGCATCCCCGGGCTAGCGGGAGGGCCCAGATACTCTGGGGCCAACGTCCTGACTTTC.

The V gene is TRBV30, the J gene TRBJ2-5; a weak D match, TRBD1 (6 bases). The CDR3 runs to 15 residues. Trimming shortened V by 2 bases and J by 1 base, and 14 bases separated the two germline ends. Looked up from germline, CDR1 is GTSNPN and CDR2 is SVGIG (reference sequence). DNA for the CDR3: TGTGCCTGGAGTACAGGACAGTCCACCCAAGAGACCCAGTACTTC. Amino acid sequence: CAWSTGQSTQETQYF.

J is TRBJ1-3 and V is TRBV7-9; D ambiguous. Trimming removed 5 bases from V and 0 bases from J, with 8 bases in between. The CDR3 extends over 14 amino acids. In germline, CDR1 is SEHNR, CDR2 FQNEAQ (reference sequence). This CDR3 reads CASSPPSSGNTIYF. CDR3 DNA sequence: TGTGCCAGCAGCCCACCGTCCTCTGGAAACACCATATATTTT. Based on the CDR3 plus reference TRBV7-9 and TRBJ1-3, the full variable domain is DTGVSQNPRHKITKRGQNVTFRCDPISEHNRLYWYRQTLGQGPEFLTYFQNEAQLEKSRLLSDRFSAERPKGSFSTLEIQRTEQGDSAMYLCASSPPSSGNTIYFGEGSWLTVV.

The rearrangement uses TRBV7-3 and TRBJ2-2, with 15 bases identical to TRBD2. Germline V gene lookup returns CDR1 SGHTA and CDR2 FQGTGA. V shed 5 bases and J 6 bases; nucleotides not matched to a gene: 4. The CDR3 extends over 16 amino acids. The CDR3 DNA follows: TGTGCCAGCAGCGGGTGGACTAGCGGGAGGGCCGGGGAGCTGTTTTTT. Translated, it gives CASSGWTSGRAGELFF.

The V and J genes are TRBV9 and TRBJ2-7; D remains ambiguous. Germline CDR1 reads SGDLS; CDR2 reads YYNGEE. The CDR3 has 13 amino acids. The ends were cut back, 0 bases at V and 3 bases at J, with 7 bases in the middle. The CDR3 coding sequence is TGTGCCAGCAGCGTAGTTCCGGGCTACGAGCAGTACTTC. It codes for CASSVVPGYEQYF.

The V call is TRBV6-1, the J call TRBJ1-3; D gene unclear. The CDR3 has 12 residues. CDR1 and CDR2 from the germline V gene are MNHNS and SASEGT. Deletions cut 5 bases from V and 4 bases from J, with 6 bases between. The CDR3 sequence is CASSYDGNTIYF. CDR3 coding DNA: TGTGCCAGCAGTTATGACGGAAACACCATATATTTT.

This clone was seen more than once but under ten times. The V call is TRBV7-2, the J call TRBJ1-5; D is unclear. Trimming left V 1 base short and J 7 bases short, with 17 bases between. This CDR3 spans 16 amino acids. Germline-derived CDR1 and CDR2 are SGHTA and FQGNSA. CDR3 nucleotide sequence: TGTGCCAGCAGCTTAGGGCAGGAATTAATAGGGCAGCCCCAGCATTTT. Its translation: CASSLGQELIGQPQHF.

This clone has just a few counts. The V gene is TRBV5-6, the J gene TRBJ1-4; the D gene is possibly TRBD1 (6 bases). Germline V CDR1 and CDR2: SGHDT, YYEEEE. CDR3 length equals 15 residues. The V and J ends lost 4 bases and 0 bases respectively, with 10 bases between them. The CDR3 coding sequence is TGTGCCAGCAGCCAAGGACAGACAACTAATGAAAAACTGTTTTTT. It codes for CASSQGQTTNEKLFF.